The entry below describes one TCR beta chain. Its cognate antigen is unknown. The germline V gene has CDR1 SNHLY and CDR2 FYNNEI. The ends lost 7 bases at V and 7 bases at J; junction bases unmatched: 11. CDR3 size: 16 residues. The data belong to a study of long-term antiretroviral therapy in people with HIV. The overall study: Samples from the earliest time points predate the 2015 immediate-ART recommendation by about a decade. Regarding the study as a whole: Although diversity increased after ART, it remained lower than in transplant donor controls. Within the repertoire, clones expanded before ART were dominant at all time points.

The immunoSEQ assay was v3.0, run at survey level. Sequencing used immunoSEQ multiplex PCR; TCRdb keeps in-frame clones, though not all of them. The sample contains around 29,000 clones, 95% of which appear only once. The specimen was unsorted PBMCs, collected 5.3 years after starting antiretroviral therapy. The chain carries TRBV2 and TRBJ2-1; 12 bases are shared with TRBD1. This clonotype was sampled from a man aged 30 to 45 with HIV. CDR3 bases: TGTGCCAGCATTCCGGCCCGGGACAGGGGGCGAAATGAGCAGTTCTTC. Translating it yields CASIPARDRGRNEQFF. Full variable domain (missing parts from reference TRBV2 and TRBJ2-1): EPEVTQTPSHQVTQMGQEVILRCVPISNHLYFYWYRQILGQKVEFLVSFYNNEISEKSEIFDDQFSVERPDGSNFTLKIRSTKLEDSAMYFCASIPARDRGRNEQFFGPGTRLTVL.